What follows are 27 T cell receptor beta chains derived from one specimen sequenced in a study of T cell repertoires in cytomegalovirus infection (dated by TCRdb to between 2018 and 2020). Sequencing instrument: Illumina HiSeq 1500. The raw public data were reprocessed by TCRdb itself: fastp quality trimming at Q25, MiXCR clonotype calling, in-frame beta chains only. Identical CDR3 proteins give one entry, which carries the most common genes and DNA. Within this sample are around 280,000 distinct CDR3 sequences, with about 13% of them counted one time only. The ten largest account for around 8.7% of the sample. Sequencing was performed on PBMCs. The receptors come from a human donor in good health (CMV status not recorded). Some clones in this sample may be carry-over from other donors' samples.

The rearrangement uses TRBV28 and TRBJ1-6; D gene ambiguous. Between the trimmed V and J ends, which lost 8 bases and 3 bases, there was a span of 20 bases. The germline V gene has CDR1 MDHEN and CDR2 SYDVKM. This CDR3 is built from 17 residues. In nucleotides, the CDR3 is TGTGCCAGCCTGACCCTCGGGGAAGGTTTCTATAATTCACCCCTCCACTTT. This codes for CASLTLGEGFYNSPLHF.

In this sample, this clonotype turned up a few times. CDR3 residues: CASSYVGTGKNIQYF. CDR3 nucleotide sequence: TGTGCCAGCAGTTACGTTGGGACGGGCAAAAACATTCAGTACTTC. The rearrangement uses TRBV6-6 and TRBJ2-4; D is perhaps TRBD1 or TRBD2 (5 bases each). V was shortened by 2 bases and J by 3 bases, with 11 bases between the two germline ends. There are 15 residues in the CDR3. Germline assignment: CDR1 MNHNY and CDR2 SVGAGI (reference sequence).

The rearrangement uses TRBV6-5 and TRBJ1-2; D unclear. Germline CDR1 reads MNHEY; CDR2 reads SVGAGI. The CDR3 consists of 12 residues. The V gene lost 2 bases and the J gene lost 6 bases, with 7 bases spanning the gap. CDR3: CASSYEGNGYTF. CDR3 sequence (DNA): TGTGCCAGCAGTTACGAGGGTAATGGCTACACCTTC.

The sample holds many counts of this clonotype. This sequence joins TRBV7-9 and TRBJ1-3; D ambiguous. V lost 7 bases and J 0 bases, leaving 7 bases between the germline ends. The CDR3 loop spans 13 amino acids. Germline values: CDR1 SEHNR, CDR2 FQNEAQ (reference sequence). As DNA, the CDR3 is TGTGCCAGCACACAGTACTCTGGAAACACCATATATTTT. Translating it yields CASTQYSGNTIYF.

This chain uses TRBV5-1 with TRBJ1-1; a possible D gene is TRBD1 (5 bases). The CDR3 covers 14 residues. The V gene's germline CDR1 is SGHRS and CDR2 YFSETQ. V dropped 1 base and J dropped 3 bases, with 10 bases sitting between them. As DNA, the CDR3 is TGCGCCAGCAGCTTGAAGGGGTTGGACACTGAAGCTTTCTTT. This translates into CASSLKGLDTEAFF.

This clonotype was seen ten or more times. At one end the junction does not follow the germline gene, possibly because of a read error. V and J are TRBV7-7 and TRBJ2-5, with 7 bases identical to TRBD2. CDR3 size: 13 residues. Per the germline V gene, CDR1 is SSHAT and CDR2 is FNYEAQ (reference sequence). In DNA form, the CDR3 reads TGTGCTAGCAGCGGGGCGGACCGAGAGACCCAGTACTTC. Its translation is CASSGADRETQYF.

The chain uses TRBV5-6 and TRBJ1-5; the D is unclear. Germline V gives CDR1 SGHDT, CDR2 YYEEEE. The CDR3 length is 14 residues. Trimming took off 5 bases at V and 1 base at J, with 10 bases between the two ends. DNA for the CDR3: TGTGCCAGCAGTCCATCGGACAGCAATCAGCCCCAGCATTTT. Translated, it gives CASSPSDSNQPQHF.

Many counts were recorded for this clonotype. The chain joins TRBV6-1 to TRBJ1-1; the D gene is possibly TRBD1 (6 bases). CDR1 and CDR2 from the germline V gene are MNHNS and SASEGT. V gave up 5 bases and J gave up 6 bases, with 10 bases separating them. CDR3 length: 12 amino acids. DNA for the CDR3: TGTGCCAGCAGTCTTAACAGGGCTGAAGCTTTCTTT. Encoded protein: CASSLNRAEAFF.

As DNA, the CDR3 is TGTGCCAGCAGTTTAGTTAGGCCGGGGACTGAAGCTTTCTTT. It specifies CASSLVRPGTEAFF. This chain links TRBV28 with TRBJ1-1; no firm D call. V lost 2 bases and J 5 bases, leaving 12 bases between the germline ends. The CDR3 extends over 14 amino acids. Germline V gives CDR1 MDHEN, CDR2 SYDVKM. Drawing the rest from reference TRBV28 and TRBJ1-1, the complete variable domain is DVKVTQSSRYLVKRTGEKVFLECVQDMDHENMFWYRQDPGLGLRLIYFSYDVKMKEKGDIPEGYSVSREKKERFSLILESASTNQTSMYLCASSLVRPGTEAFFGQGTRLTVV.

This clonotype was seen ten or more times. The chain employs TRBV7-6 and TRBJ2-5, with D maybe TRBD1 (5 bases). Trimming left V 2 bases short and J 5 bases short, with 18 bases between. The CDR3 has 16 residues. Germline CDR1 SGHVS, CDR2 FNYEAQ. The CDR3 here is CASSLNVWGQRETQYF. CDR3 DNA: TGTGCCAGCAGCTTAAATGTATGGGGCCAGAGGGAGACCCAGTACTTC.

Many counts were recorded for this clonotype. V and J are TRBV20-1 and TRBJ1-1; D not certain. Germline V gene sequence: CDR1 DFQATT, CDR2 SNEGSKA (reference sequence). CDR3 length equals 13 residues. The V gene lost 1 base and the J gene lost 3 bases, with 9 bases spanning the gap. The CDR3 spells CSARGEGHTEAFF. Written as DNA, the CDR3 is TGCAGTGCTAGAGGGGAGGGCCACACTGAAGCTTTCTTT.

This clonotype appeared many times. The chain employs TRBV6-2 or TRBV6-3 and TRBJ1-1, with D uncertain. CDR1 and CDR2 (germline): MNHEY, SVGEGT. The CDR3 sequence is 12 residues long. Trimming pared 0 bases from V and 14 bases from J, leaving 13 bases between. The CDR3 here is CASSYSDYPSFF. As DNA, the CDR3 is TGTGCCAGCAGTTACTCGGATTACCCTTCGTTCTTT.

In its sample, this clonotype was seen many times. The V gene is TRBV28, the J gene TRBJ1-5, with unresolved D. V was shortened by 5 bases and J by 2 bases, with 13 bases between the two germline ends. Per germline, CDR1 MDHEN and CDR2 SYDVKM. This CDR3 region has 15 residues. The DNA of the CDR3 is TGTGCCAGCAGTCTCCTAGCGGACCGCAATCAGCCCCAGCATTTT. It specifies CASSLLADRNQPQHF.

The chain combines TRBV20-1 with TRBJ2-5; 9 nucleotides line up with TRBD2. Germline V gene sequence: CDR1 DFQATT, CDR2 SNEGSKA (reference sequence). V lost 1 base, J lost 4 bases, and 4 bases stayed unmatched. The CDR3 loop spans 14 amino acids. The CDR3 is CSARVASGIETQYF. The CDR3 nucleotides read TGCAGTGCTAGAGTGGCTAGCGGGATAGAGACCCAGTACTTC.

This chain joins TRBV5-1 and TRBJ2-5; D not certain. Trimming pared 1 base from V and 1 base from J, leaving 5 bases between. The CDR3 runs to 13 residues. Per the germline V gene, CDR1 is SGHRS and CDR2 is YFSETQ. CDR3 DNA sequence: TGCGCCAGCAGCTTGAGCGCCCAAGAGACCCAGTACTTC. Protein: CASSLSAQETQYF.

The chain uses TRBV5-5 and TRBJ2-7; the match to TRBD2 covers 7 bases. In germline, CDR1 is SGHKS, CDR2 YYEKEE (reference sequence). With V trimmed by 1 base and J by 3 bases, 13 bases remained unmatched. The CDR3 has 17 amino acids. The CDR3 sequence: CASSLTSYGGNLYEQYF. Written as DNA, the CDR3 is TGTGCCAGCAGCTTGACGTCATACGGGGGGAACCTCTACGAGCAGTACTTC. Variable domain in full (rest from reference TRBV5-5 and TRBJ2-7): DAGVTQSPTHLIKTRGQQVTLRCSPISGHKSVSWYQQVLGQGPQFIFQYYEKEERGRGNFPDRFSARQFPNYSSELNVNALLLGDSALYLCASSLTSYGGNLYEQYFGPGTRLTVT.

This clonotype was seen a few times. The chain employs TRBV5-1 and TRBJ2-1; TRBD2 matches at 10 bases. CDR1 is SGHRS, CDR2 YFSETQ, per germline. The CDR3 consists of 15 residues. V lost 1 base to trimming and J lost 3 bases; unmatched junction nucleotides: 1. The CDR3 DNA follows: TGCGCCAGCAGCTTGACTAGCGGGGACTACAATGAGCAGTTCTTC. Amino acid sequence: CASSLTSGDYNEQFF.

This clonotype has at least ten counts. The rearrangement joins TRBV6-2 or TRBV6-3 to TRBJ1-1, with D hard to call. There are 12 residues in the CDR3. Per the germline V gene, CDR1 is MNHEY and CDR2 is SVGEGT. Trimming pared 0 bases from V and 8 bases from J, leaving 7 bases between. The CDR3 bases are TGTGCCAGCAGTTACTCATCGGGGGAAGCTTTCTTT. Protein sequence: CASSYSSGEAFF.

This clonotype was seen only a few times. The gene calls are TRBV29-1 and TRBJ2-1, with D tentatively TRBD1 (5 bases). Trimming pared 1 base from V and 3 bases from J, leaving 13 bases between. Germline CDR1 is SQVTM and CDR2 is ANQGSEA. The CDR3 length is 15 residues. Here the CDR3 reads CSVEGGSDSYNEQFF. CDR3 DNA sequence: TGCAGCGTTGAAGGAGGAAGTGACAGCTACAATGAGCAGTTCTTC.

This clonotype has only a few counts. The chain has TRBV20-1 and TRBJ1-2; D gene unclear. Looked up from germline, CDR1 is DFQATT and CDR2 is SNEGSKA (reference sequence). CDR3 size: 14 residues. Trimming stripped 3 bases from V and 8 bases from J, with 19 bases between. The CDR3 DNA follows: TGCAGTGCTAGTACACATATTCAGACTTGGGGCTACACCTTC. This gives the protein CSASTHIQTWGYTF.

This clonotype was counted many times. The V gene is TRBV7-2, the J gene TRBJ1-6, with D maybe TRBD1 (5 bases). The CDR3 runs 15 residues. V lost 2 bases, J lost 5 bases, and 10 bases lay in between. Germline-derived CDR1 and CDR2 are SGHTA and FQGNSA. The DNA of the CDR3 is TGTGCCAGCAGCTTACAGACAGCTAATAATTCACCCCTCCACTTT. Translating gives CASSLQTANNSPLHF.

This clonotype was observed many times. This chain links TRBV11-2 with TRBJ1-3; TRBD1 matches 7 bases. Germline V gene sequence: CDR1 SGHAT, CDR2 FQNNGV. V was clipped by 5 bases and J by 11 bases; unmatched bases: 9. The CDR3 extends over 13 amino acids. The chain's CDR3 is CASSLGQVGAIYF. The DNA for the CDR3 is TGTGCCAGCAGCCTCGGACAGGTCGGGGCCATATATTTT. The full variable domain, completed using reference TRBV11-2 and TRBJ1-3, is EAGVAQSPRYKIIEKRQSVAFWCNPISGHATLYWYQQILGQGPKLLIQFQNNGVVDDSQLPKDRFSAERLKGVDSTLKIQPAKLEDSAVYLCASSLGQVGAIYFGEGSWLTVV.

This clonotype was counted ten times or more. The chain has TRBV6-2 or TRBV6-3 and TRBJ2-2; maybe TRBD2 (6 bases). CDR1 and CDR2 (germline): MNHEY, SVGEGT. This CDR3 is built from 14 residues. Trimming cost V 6 bases and J 5 bases, with 13 bases left between them. The CDR3 bases are TGTGCCAGCAGGACGTCTGGGAGGACCGGGGAGCTGTTTTTT. It yields the protein CASRTSGRTGELFF.

This clonotype was seen many times. The chain employs TRBV28 and TRBJ2-7; 8 nucleotides align to TRBD2. V was pared by 10 bases and J by 6 bases, with 11 bases of the junction left unmatched. This CDR3 comprises 13 residues. The germline CDR1 and CDR2 sequences are MDHEN and SYDVKM. CDR3 sequence: CATSGGGAPEQYF. The DNA of the CDR3 is TGTGCCACCTCGGGGGGGGGGGCGCCCGAGCAGTACTTC.

CDR3 DNA: TGTGCCAGCTCACTCCTAGGACAGGGGGCAACTAATGAAAAACTGTTTTTT. Translating it yields CASSLLGQGATNEKLFF. The chain has TRBV18 and TRBJ1-4; TRBD1 aligns across 10 bases. The germline CDR1 and CDR2 sequences are KGHSH and LQKENI. This CDR3 is 17 amino acids long. The junction had 5 bases not matched to a gene; V was cut back by 4 bases and J by 0 bases.

This clonotype was counted many times. V is TRBV7-6 and J is TRBJ2-3, with D perhaps TRBD2 (6 bases). The V and J ends lost 5 bases and 3 bases respectively, with 18 bases between them. The CDR3 consists of 16 residues. Germline V lookup: CDR1 SGHVS, CDR2 FNYEAQ. CDR3 nucleotides: TGTGCCAGCAGCCGCGGACCGGGAGTGGGGACAGATACGCAGTATTTT. Translating gives CASSRGPGVGTDTQYF.

This clonotype was counted ten times or more. The chain uses TRBV19 and TRBJ1-4, with no clear D. CDR1 and CDR2 from the germline V gene are LNHDA and SQIVND (reference sequence). V was pared by 6 bases and J by 8 bases, with 10 bases between. The CDR3 runs to 12 residues. CDR3 in amino acids: CASSPKGEKLFF. The CDR3 nucleotides read TGTGCCAGTAGCCCAAAGGGCGAAAAACTGTTTTTT.